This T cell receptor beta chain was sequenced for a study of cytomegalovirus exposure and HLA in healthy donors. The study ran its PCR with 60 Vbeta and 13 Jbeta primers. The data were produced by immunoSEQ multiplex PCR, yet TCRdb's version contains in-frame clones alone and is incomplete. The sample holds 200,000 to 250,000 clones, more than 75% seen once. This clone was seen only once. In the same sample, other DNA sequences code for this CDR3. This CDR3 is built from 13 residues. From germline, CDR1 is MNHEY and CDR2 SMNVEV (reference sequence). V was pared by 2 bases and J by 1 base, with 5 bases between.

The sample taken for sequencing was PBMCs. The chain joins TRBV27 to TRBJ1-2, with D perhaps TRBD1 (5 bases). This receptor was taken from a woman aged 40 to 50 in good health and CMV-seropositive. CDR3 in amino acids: CASSLQGNYGYTF. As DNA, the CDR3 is TGTGCCAGCAGTTTACAGGGTAACTATGGCTACACCTTC.